This record looks at one T cell receptor (beta chain) sequence and its context. The CDR3 has 16 residues. CDR1 is LGHNA, CDR2 YNFKEQ, per germline. V was trimmed by 0 bases and J by 0 bases, leaving 9 bases between them. The sample is drawn from a study of cytomegalovirus exposure and HLA in healthy donors. Amplification used 60 Vbeta primers and 13 Jbeta primers. Only in-frame clones appear in the TCRdb table, and some are missing; sequencing was by immunoSEQ multiplex PCR. The sample contains 170,000 or so clones, about 84% of which appear only once. V is TRBV4-2 and J is TRBJ1-5; D might be TRBD1 (5 bases). The sequence derives from a man younger than 35 in good health and CMV-seronegative. Sequencing was carried out using PBMCs. Here the CDR3 DNA reads TGTGCCAGCAGCCAAGATTCGACAGTTAGCAATCAGCCCCAGCATTTT. This codes for CASSQDSTVSNQPQHF.